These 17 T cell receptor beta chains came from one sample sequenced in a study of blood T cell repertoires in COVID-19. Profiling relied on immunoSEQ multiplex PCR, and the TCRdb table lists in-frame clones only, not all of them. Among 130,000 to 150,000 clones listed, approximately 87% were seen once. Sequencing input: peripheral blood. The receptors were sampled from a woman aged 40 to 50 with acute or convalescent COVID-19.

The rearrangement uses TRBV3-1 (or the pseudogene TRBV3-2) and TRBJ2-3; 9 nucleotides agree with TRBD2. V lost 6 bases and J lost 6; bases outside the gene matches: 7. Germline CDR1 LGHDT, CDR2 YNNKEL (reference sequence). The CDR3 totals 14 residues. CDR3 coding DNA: TGTGCCAGCAGACAGCGGGAGGTCGGTGATACGCAGTATTTT. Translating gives CASRQREVGDTQYF.

This chain's CDR3 is CASSQGTLSGNTIYF. CDR3 sequence (DNA): TGTGCCAGCAGCCAGGGCACCCTCTCTGGAAACACCATATATTTT. This rearrangement joins TRBV3-1 (or the pseudogene TRBV3-2) to TRBJ1-3; D uncertain. In germline, CDR1 is LGHDT, CDR2 YNNKEL (reference sequence). Between the trimmed V and J ends, which lost 3 bases and 0 bases, there was a span of 9 bases. The CDR3 runs to 15 residues.

CDR3 protein: CASSHRQGQLNTEAFF. The DNA of the CDR3 is TGCGCCAGCAGCCACCGACAGGGGCAACTGAACACTGAAGCTTTCTTT. This rearrangement joins TRBV5-1 to TRBJ1-1; 8 bases agree with TRBD1. Germline-derived CDR1 and CDR2 are SGHRS and YFSETQ. Unmatched junction bases numbered 8, after V lost 4 bases and J lost 0 bases. The length of the CDR3 is 16 residues.

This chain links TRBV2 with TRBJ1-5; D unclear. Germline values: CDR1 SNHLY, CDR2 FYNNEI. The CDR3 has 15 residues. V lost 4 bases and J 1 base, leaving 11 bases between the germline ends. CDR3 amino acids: CASSVEGTSNQPQHF. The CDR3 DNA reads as TGTGCCAGCAGTGTCGAGGGAACGAGCAATCAGCCCCAGCATTTT.

The CDR3 nucleotides read TGTGCCAGCAGCTTATTCGGGAGGGCCTTAGATACGCAGTATTTT. Translation gives CASSLFGRALDTQYF. This chain connects TRBV7-2 to TRBJ2-3, with TRBD2 identical over 8 bases. V lost 2 bases and J lost 5; bases outside the gene matches: 6. Germline V gives CDR1 SGHTA, CDR2 FQGNSA. The CDR3 has 15 residues.

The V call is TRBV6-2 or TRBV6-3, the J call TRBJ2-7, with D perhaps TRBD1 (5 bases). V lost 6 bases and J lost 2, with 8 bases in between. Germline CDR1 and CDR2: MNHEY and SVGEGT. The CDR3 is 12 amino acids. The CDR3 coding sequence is TGTGCCAGCAGCGCGACAGCCTACGAGCAGTACTTC. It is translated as CASSATAYEQYF.

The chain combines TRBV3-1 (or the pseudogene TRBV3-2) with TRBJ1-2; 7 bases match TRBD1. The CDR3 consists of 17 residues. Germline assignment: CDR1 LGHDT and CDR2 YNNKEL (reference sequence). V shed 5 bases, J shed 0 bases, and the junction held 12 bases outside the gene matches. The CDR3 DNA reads TGTGCCAGCAGCACTCGACAGGGCCTTTCCACTAACTATGGCTACACCTTC. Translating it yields CASSTRQGLSTNYGYTF.

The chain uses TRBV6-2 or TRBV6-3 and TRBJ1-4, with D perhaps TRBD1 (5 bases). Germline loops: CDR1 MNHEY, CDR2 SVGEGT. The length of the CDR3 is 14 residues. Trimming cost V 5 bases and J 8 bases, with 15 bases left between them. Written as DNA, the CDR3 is TGTGCCAGCAGTCAACAGGTGAAGGGGGAAAAACTGTTTTTT. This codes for CASSQQVKGEKLFF.

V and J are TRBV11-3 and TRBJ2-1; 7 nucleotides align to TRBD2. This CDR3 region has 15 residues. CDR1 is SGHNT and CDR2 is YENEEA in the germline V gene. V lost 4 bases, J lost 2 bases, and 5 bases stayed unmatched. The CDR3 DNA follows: TGTGCCAGCAGCTCGCTAGCGGCCACCTACAATGAGCAGTTCTTC. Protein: CASSSLAATYNEQFF.

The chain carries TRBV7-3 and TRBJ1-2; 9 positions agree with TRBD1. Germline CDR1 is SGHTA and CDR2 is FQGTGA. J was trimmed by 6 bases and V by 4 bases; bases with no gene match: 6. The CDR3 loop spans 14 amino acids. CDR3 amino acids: CASSWDRVGNGYTF. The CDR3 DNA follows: TGTGCCAGCAGCTGGGACAGGGTAGGAAATGGCTACACCTTC.

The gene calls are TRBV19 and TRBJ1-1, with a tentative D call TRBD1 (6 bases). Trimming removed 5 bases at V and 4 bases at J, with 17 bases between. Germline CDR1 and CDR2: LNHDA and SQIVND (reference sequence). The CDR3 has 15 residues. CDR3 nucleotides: TGTGCCAGTAGTCCATACAGGGAGTGGGGCACTGAAGCTTTCTTT. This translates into CASSPYREWGTEAFF.

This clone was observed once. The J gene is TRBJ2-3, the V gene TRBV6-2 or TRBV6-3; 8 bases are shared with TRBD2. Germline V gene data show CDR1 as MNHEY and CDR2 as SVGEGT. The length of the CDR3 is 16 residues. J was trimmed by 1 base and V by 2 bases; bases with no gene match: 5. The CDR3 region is CASSYSLGGGTDTQYF. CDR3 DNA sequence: TGTGCCAGCAGTTACAGCCTCGGGGGGGGCACAGATACGCAGTATTTT.

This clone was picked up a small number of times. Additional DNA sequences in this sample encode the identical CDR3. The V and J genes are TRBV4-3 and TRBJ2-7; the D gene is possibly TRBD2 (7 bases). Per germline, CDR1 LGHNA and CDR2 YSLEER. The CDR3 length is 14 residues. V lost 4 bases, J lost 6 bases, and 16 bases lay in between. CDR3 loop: CASSPGGPVSEQYF. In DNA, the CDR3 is TGCGCCAGCAGCCCGGGGGGCCCGGTGAGCGAGCAGTACTTC.

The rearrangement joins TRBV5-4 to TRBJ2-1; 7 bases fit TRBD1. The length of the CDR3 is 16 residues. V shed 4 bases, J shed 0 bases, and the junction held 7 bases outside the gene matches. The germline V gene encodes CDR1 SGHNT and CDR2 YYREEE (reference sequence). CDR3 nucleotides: TGTGCCAGCAGCAAGGGACAGAGTATCTCCTACAATGAGCAGTTCTTC. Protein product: CASSKGQSISYNEQFF.

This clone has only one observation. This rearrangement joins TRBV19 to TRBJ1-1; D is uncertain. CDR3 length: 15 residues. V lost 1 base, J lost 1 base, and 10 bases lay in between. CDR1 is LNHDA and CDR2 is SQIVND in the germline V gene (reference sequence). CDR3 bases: TGTGCCAGTAGTATAGGGCCCCCGGGGAACACTGAAGCTTTCTTT. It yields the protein CASSIGPPGNTEAFF.

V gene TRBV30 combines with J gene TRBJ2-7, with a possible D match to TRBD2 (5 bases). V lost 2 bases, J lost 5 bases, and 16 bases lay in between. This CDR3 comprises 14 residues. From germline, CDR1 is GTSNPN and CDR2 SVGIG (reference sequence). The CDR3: CAWSRTSGWDEQYF. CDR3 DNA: TGTGCCTGGAGTCGGACCTCGGGGTGGGACGAGCAGTACTTC.

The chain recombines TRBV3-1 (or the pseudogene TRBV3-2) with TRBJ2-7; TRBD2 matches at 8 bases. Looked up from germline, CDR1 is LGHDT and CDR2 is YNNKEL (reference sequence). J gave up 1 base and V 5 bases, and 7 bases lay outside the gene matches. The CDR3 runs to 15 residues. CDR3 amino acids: CASSYRLAPSYEQYF. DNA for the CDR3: TGTGCCAGCAGCTACCGACTAGCGCCTTCCTACGAGCAGTACTTC.